The clone carrying this TCR beta chain has a handful of counts. The antigen remains unidentified. TCRdb used MiXCR to reprocess the reads, holding one entry per CDR3 protein. The profile covers 140,000 to 150,000 distinct CDR3 sequences, with approximately 30% appearing a single time and around half taken by the ten largest. These data come from a study of T cell repertoires in cytomegalovirus infection. For the study at large: Signatures in public TCR beta sequences pointed to both CMV infection and matching HLA type. Findings of the study overall: The ex vivo response was dominated by HLA-C-restricted CMV-specific TCR beta clonotypes.

Germline values: CDR1 SGHNT, CDR2 YYREEE (reference sequence). This CDR3 is built from 12 residues. Deletions cut 3 bases from V and 3 bases from J, with 7 bases between. The gene calls are TRBV5-4 and TRBJ2-7; D unclear. The source of this sequence is a human donor in good health (CMV status not recorded). Some clones in this sample may be carry-over from other donors' samples. The material was CD8+ T cells from cultured PBMCs, obtained from culture after CMV antigen stimulation. The CDR3 bases are TGTGCCAGCAGCTCATTCAGCTACGAGCAGTACTTC. As protein: CASSSFSYEQYF. The full variable domain, with the rest looked up from reference TRBV5-4 and TRBJ2-7, is ETGVTQSPTHLIKTRGQQVTLRCSSQSGHNTVSWYQQALGQGPQFIFQYYREEENGRGNFPPRFSGLQFPNYSSELNVNALELDDSALYLCASSSFSYEQYFGPGTRLTVT.